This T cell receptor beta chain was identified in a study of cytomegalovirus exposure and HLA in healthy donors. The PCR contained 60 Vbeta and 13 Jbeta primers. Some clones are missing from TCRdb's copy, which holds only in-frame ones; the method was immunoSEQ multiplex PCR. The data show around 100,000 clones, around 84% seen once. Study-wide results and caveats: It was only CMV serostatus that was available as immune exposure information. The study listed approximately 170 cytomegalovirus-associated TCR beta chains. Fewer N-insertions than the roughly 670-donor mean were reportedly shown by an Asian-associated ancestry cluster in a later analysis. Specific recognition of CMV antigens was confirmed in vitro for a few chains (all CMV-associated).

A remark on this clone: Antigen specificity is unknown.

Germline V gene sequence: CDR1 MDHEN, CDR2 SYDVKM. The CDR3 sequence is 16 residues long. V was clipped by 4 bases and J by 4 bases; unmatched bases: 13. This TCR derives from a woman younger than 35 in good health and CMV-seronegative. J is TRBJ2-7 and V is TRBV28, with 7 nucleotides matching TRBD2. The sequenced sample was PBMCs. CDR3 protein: CASSSPPGGSGYEQYF. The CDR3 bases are TGTGCCAGCAGTTCCCCCCCGGGGGGTTCAGGGTACGAGCAGTACTTC.